The source of this T cell receptor beta chain is a study of response to subunit inactivated influenza vaccine. Study-level points and caveats: T cells newly recruited by each seasonal influenza vaccination are few, the authors suggested.

Remarks on this clonotype: Its antigen is undetermined.

TCRdb fed the RT-PCR reads into MiXCR, producing one record per CDR3 protein. The top ten clones hold about 9.4% of a sample with some 800,000 distinct CDR3 sequences, 20% to 25% of them seen once. The CDR3 is 11 amino acids. CDR1 and CDR2 (germline): MNHEY, SVGEGT. Trimming left V 3 bases short and J 11 bases short, with 10 bases between. Sequencing was performed on PBMCs from blood, taken around 5 days after vaccination. The rearrangement links TRBV6-2 or TRBV6-3 to TRBJ1-1; weak D call: TRBD1 (5 bases). This clonotype originated in a man in his fifties who received an inactivated influenza vaccine. CDR3 in DNA: TGTGCCAGCAGTTATGCAGGGAGTGCTTTCTTT. Translating gives CASSYAGSAFF.